The source of this T cell receptor (beta chain) is a study of blood T cells in healthy people across ages. The J segment lost 2 bases and the V segment lost 0 bases, leaving 7 bases of the junction unmatched. CDR3 length: 16 residues. Germline V gene lookup returns CDR1 SGHRS and CDR2 YFSETQ. Combining a sample-barcoded 5' primer with a J-beta primer mix, a second PCR ran for roughly 7 to 12 cycles. Using its own MiXCR run on the 5' RACE reads, TCRdb lists one record per CDR3 protein. This table has about 930,000 distinct CDR3 sequences, 25% to 35% appearing once. Another study also made use of these data, one on T cells of mothers and their children. From that report: Whether related or unrelated, pairs show similar shaping of TCR recombination output by thymic selection.

The sample taken for sequencing was blood. The rearrangement links TRBV5-1 to TRBJ2-7, with 8 bases aligning to TRBD1. The source is a woman aged 40 to 50 in good health. CDR3 DNA: TGCGCCAGCAGCTTGGGAAGGGACAGGCTAACCTACGAGCAGTACTTC. Amino acids: CASSLGRDRLTYEQYF.